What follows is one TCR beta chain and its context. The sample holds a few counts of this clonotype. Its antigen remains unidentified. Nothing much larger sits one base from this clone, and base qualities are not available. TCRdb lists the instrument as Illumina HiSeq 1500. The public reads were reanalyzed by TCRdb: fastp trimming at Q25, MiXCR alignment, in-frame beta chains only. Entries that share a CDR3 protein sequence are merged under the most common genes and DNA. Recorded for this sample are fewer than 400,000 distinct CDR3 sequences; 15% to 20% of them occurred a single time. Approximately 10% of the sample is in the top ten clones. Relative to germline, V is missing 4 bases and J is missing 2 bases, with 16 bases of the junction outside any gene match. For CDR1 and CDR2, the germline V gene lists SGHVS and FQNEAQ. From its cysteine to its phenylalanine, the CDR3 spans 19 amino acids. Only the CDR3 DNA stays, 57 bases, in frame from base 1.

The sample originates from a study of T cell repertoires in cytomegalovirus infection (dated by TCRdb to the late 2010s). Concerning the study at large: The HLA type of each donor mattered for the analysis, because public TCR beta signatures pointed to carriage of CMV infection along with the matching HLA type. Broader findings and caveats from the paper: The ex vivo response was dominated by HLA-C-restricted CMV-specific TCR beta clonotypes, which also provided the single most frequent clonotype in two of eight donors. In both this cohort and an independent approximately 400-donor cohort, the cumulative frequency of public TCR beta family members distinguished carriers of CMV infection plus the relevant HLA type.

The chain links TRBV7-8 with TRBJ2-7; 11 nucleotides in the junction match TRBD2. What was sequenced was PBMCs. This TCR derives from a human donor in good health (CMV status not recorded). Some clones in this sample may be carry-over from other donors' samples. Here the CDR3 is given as CASSSVDLLAGDGPYEQYF. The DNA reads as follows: TGTGCCAGCAGCTCAGTTGATCTACTAGCGGGGGACGGACCCTACGAGCAGTACTTC. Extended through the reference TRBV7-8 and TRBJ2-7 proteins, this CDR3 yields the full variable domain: GAGVSQSPRYKVAKRGQDVALRCDPISGHVSLFWYQQALGQGPEFLTYFQNEAQLDKSGLPSDRFFAERPEGSVSTLKIQRTQQEDSAVYLCASSSVDLLAGDGPYEQYFGPGTRLTVT.